This TCR beta chain originates from a study of T cell repertoires in cytomegalovirus infection. Study findings and constraints: People with CMV and the relevant HLA were identified by cumulative public TCR beta family frequency. HLA-C-restricted, CMV-specific TCR beta clonotypes were dominant ex vivo.

TCRdb passed the reads through MiXCR, listing each CDR3 protein once. The sample records about 280,000 distinct CDR3 sequences, less than 25% being singletons. This clonotype was recorded many times. Antigen unknown. V dropped 4 bases and J dropped 11; count of bases not matched to a gene: 11. The CDR3 contains 14 residues. The rearrangement uses TRBV12-3 or TRBV12-4 and TRBJ1-1, with 9 bases matching TRBD1. The sample here was cultured PBMCs, taken from culture after CMV antigen stimulation. The sequence was collected from a human donor in good health (CMV status not recorded). Some clones in this sample may be carry-over from other donors' samples. The CDR3 DNA sequence: TGTGCCAGCAGTTCCCTGGTGGGACAGGGTAAGGCTTTCTTT. Amino acids: CASSSLVGQGKAFF.